A single sample gave rise to the 14 T cell receptor beta chains below, sequenced in a study of T-cell memory formation after mild COVID-19. Using its own MiXCR run on the 5' RACE reads, TCRdb lists one record per CDR3 protein. In the table there are 550,000 to 700,000 distinct CDR3 sequences, 17% of which are singletons. The source material was PBMCs or a T cell subset sorted from them (not recorded which). Receptor source: an adult woman who had mild COVID-19 (a few samples of this study predate the infection). Cell type and time point are not known.

This clonotype has only a few counts. The chain carries TRBV9 and TRBJ1-1, with no clear D. Germline values: CDR1 SGDLS, CDR2 YYNGEE. The CDR3 spans 12 residues. V was trimmed by 0 bases and J by 4 bases, leaving 4 bases between them. CDR3 loop: CASSVDSTEAFF. For the CDR3, the DNA is TGTGCCAGCAGCGTAGATTCCACTGAAGCTTTCTTT.

This clonotype was recorded a few times. The chain combines TRBV6-1 with TRBJ1-1; D not certain. The CDR3 has 12 residues. Germline CDR1 reads MNHNS; CDR2 reads SASEGT. With 2 bases removed from V and 11 bases from J, the gap between germline ends came to 12 bases. The CDR3 sequence is CASSERPGWAFF. DNA of the CDR3: TGTGCCAGCAGTGAACGGCCGGGTTGGGCTTTCTTT.

The sample holds a few counts of this clonotype. This chain uses TRBV5-1 with TRBJ2-2; 10 bases map to TRBD2. The CDR3 has 16 amino acids. Trimming took 2 bases from V and 5 from J; bases not matched to a gene: 6. Germline V gene data show CDR1 as SGHRS and CDR2 as YFSETQ. The CDR3 nucleotides are TGCGCCAGCAGCTTCAGGGCACTAGCGGGAACCGGGGAGCTGTTTTTT. Translating it yields CASSFRALAGTGELFF. The whole variable domain, filled in from reference TRBV5-1 and TRBJ2-2, reads KAGVTQTPRYLIKTRGQQVTLSCSPISGHRSVSWYQQTPGQGLQFLFEYFSETQRNKGNFPGRFSGRQFSNSRSEMNVSTLELGDSALYLCASSFRALAGTGELFFGEGSRLTVL.

The chain uses TRBV30 and TRBJ1-3, with a possible D match to TRBD1 (5 bases). Trimming removed 1 base at V and 0 bases at J, with 10 bases between. CDR1 is GTSNPN and CDR2 is SVGIG in the germline V gene (reference sequence). The CDR3 sequence is 15 residues long. For the CDR3, the DNA is TGTGCCTGGAGTGGTAAGGGGACCTCTGGAAACACCATATATTTT. It encodes CAWSGKGTSGNTIYF.

For the CDR3, the DNA is TGTGCCAGTAGGAGCACCTGGACAGGCAATCAGCCCCAGCATTTT. It yields the protein CASRSTWTGNQPQHF. The chain is built from TRBV19 and TRBJ1-5, with a tentative D call TRBD1 (6 bases). CDR3 length: 15 residues. CDR1 and CDR2 (germline): LNHDA, SQIVND (reference sequence). V dropped 6 bases and J dropped 2 bases, with 14 bases sitting between them. The full variable domain, in which reference TRBV19 and TRBJ1-5 provide the parts outside the CDR3, is DGGITQSPKYLFRKEGQNVTLSCEQNLNHDAMYWYRQDPGQGLRLIYYSQIVNDFQKGDIAEGYSVSREKKESFPLTVTSAQKNPTAFYLCASRSTWTGNQPQHFGDGTRLSIL.

V usage is TRBV7-6 and J usage is TRBJ2-3; D is undetermined. Trimming removed 6 bases from V and 0 bases from J, with 10 bases in between. Germline V gene lookup returns CDR1 SGHVS and CDR2 FNYEAQ. The CDR3 loop spans 14 amino acids. The CDR3 reads CASSLRRSTDTQYF. CDR3 nucleotide sequence: TGTGCCAGCAGTTTAAGGCGTAGCACAGATACGCAGTATTTT.

The chain uses TRBV20-1 and TRBJ2-3, with TRBD2 identical over 7 bases. The CDR3 runs to 18 residues. V lost 0 bases, J lost 4 bases, and 16 bases stayed unmatched. Germline lookup yields CDR1 DFQATT and CDR2 SNEGSKA (reference sequence). The CDR3 DNA sequence: TGCAGTGCTAGAGATAAGCGGGGTCCCCCACGAAGGTCAGATACGCAGTATTTT. Translated, it gives CSARDKRGPPRRSDTQYF.

The chain employs TRBV7-8 and TRBJ2-1; D ambiguous. CDR1 and CDR2 (germline): SGHVS, FQNEAQ. Deletions cut 4 bases from V and 0 bases from J, with 19 bases between. This CDR3 is built from 18 residues. In nucleotides, the CDR3 is TGTGCCAGCAGCTACTTAGAGCACAGAGCTAGCTCCTACAATGAGCAGTTCTTC. Protein sequence: CASSYLEHRASSYNEQFF.

This clonotype was counted a few times. The V gene is TRBV10-2, the J gene TRBJ2-2, with a possible D match to TRBD1 (5 bases). The CDR3 contains 14 residues. V was cut by 2 bases and J by 7 bases, with 11 bases left in between. CDR1 WSHSY and CDR2 SAAADI come from the germline V gene. CDR3 residues: CASSEQGRGGELFF. The DNA for the CDR3 is TGCGCCAGCAGTGAGCAGGGAAGGGGCGGGGAGCTGTTTTTT.

This clonotype was detected only a few times. The chain is built from TRBV20-1 and TRBJ1-2; perhaps TRBD1 as D (5 bases). The CDR3 loop spans 15 amino acids. Looked up from germline, CDR1 is DFQATT and CDR2 is SNEGSKA (reference sequence). V lost 0 bases to trimming and J lost 1 base, with 12 bases between them. CDR3 DNA: TGCAGTGCTAGAGATACGGCAGGGAATAACTATGGCTACACCTTC. This translates into CSARDTAGNNYGYTF.

This clonotype was picked up a small number of times. The chain couples TRBV6-4 to TRBJ2-1, with TRBD2 matching over 10 bases. CDR1 and CDR2 (germline): MRHNA, SNTAGT. V was clipped by 4 bases and J by 2 bases; unmatched bases: 2. This CDR3 is built from 15 residues. CDR3 in amino acids: CASSGTSGTYNEQFF. For the CDR3, the DNA is TGTGCCAGCAGTGGGACTAGCGGAACCTACAATGAGCAGTTCTTC.

This chain uses TRBV5-4 with TRBJ2-5; TRBD1 agrees at 8 bases. Looked up from germline, CDR1 is SGHNT and CDR2 is YYREEE (reference sequence). The CDR3 is 13 amino acids. Trimming took 4 bases from V and 12 from J; bases not matched to a gene: 11. CDR3 DNA sequence: TGTGCCAGCAGCAAGCCGGGACAGGATGGGGAGTACTTC. This translates into CASSKPGQDGEYF.

The chain joins TRBV27 to TRBJ2-7; D may be TRBD2 (6 bases). Germline loops: CDR1 MNHEY, CDR2 SMNVEV (reference sequence). The CDR3 totals 13 residues. The germline V and J ends were trimmed by 4 bases and 5 bases, with 12 bases remaining between them. The CDR3 spells CASSSPGRNEQYF. CDR3 nucleotides: TGTGCCAGCAGTTCCCCAGGGAGGAACGAGCAGTACTTC.

This clonotype was found a few times. The chain couples TRBV4-3 to TRBJ2-7; 11 positions agree with TRBD1. J gave up 3 bases and V 0 bases, and 4 bases lay outside the gene matches. In germline, CDR1 is LGHNA, CDR2 YSLEER. The CDR3 covers 16 residues. The CDR3 sequence is CASSQDWGTGGYEQYF. The DNA of the CDR3 is TGCGCCAGCAGCCAAGATTGGGGGACAGGGGGCTACGAGCAGTACTTC.